The following is a T cell receptor beta chain sequence with its context. What it binds is unknown. This entry belongs to a study of T cell responses to AZD1222 COVID-19 vaccine. Only in-frame clones appear in the TCRdb table, and some are missing; sequencing was by immunoSEQ multiplex PCR. This table holds more than 80,000 clones, roughly 87% found once. Trimming took 0 bases from V and 2 from J, leaving 4 bases between them. The CDR3 length is 13 residues. Study-level findings and limits: Clonal diversity was possibly underestimated, and white British individuals and females predominated among donors. AZD1222 recipients seropositive at baseline numbered only six or seven.

The clonotype comes from an adult who received the AZD1222 COVID-19 vaccine. The sequenced sample was peripheral blood, obtained 28 days after the second AZD1222 dose. The chain has TRBV12-3 or TRBV12-4 and TRBJ2-5, with no clear D. Here the CDR3 DNA reads TGTGCCAGCAGTTTAGCCCGTCAAGAGACCCAGTACTTC. It yields the protein CASSLARQETQYF.